A selection of T cell receptor beta chains follows, all from one sample in a study of blood T cells in healthy people across ages. Each CDR3 protein gets one entry after TCRdb re-called the 5' RACE reads with MiXCR. The table records some 780,000 distinct CDR3 sequences, more than 50% of them present only once. Sequences were obtained from blood. The origin of the receptors is a middle-aged man in good health. Both conserved end residues are part of each CDR3. The D gene is left open where the match is weak. Size tells how often a clone was seen (once, few, many) or the class of an expanded clone, and some rows leave it out.

TRBD1	.	TRBV7-9	TRBJ1-2	CASTGGQMYGYTF	TGTGCCAGCACCGGGGGACAGATGTACGGCTACACCTTC
.	.	TRBV5-1	TRBJ1-6	CASSLERRGSPLHF	TGTGCCAGCAGCTTGGAAAGAAGGGGATCACCCCTCCACTTT
TRBD1	few	TRBV5-1	TRBJ2-1	CASSSRQGYDEQFF	TGCGCCAGCAGCTCCCGACAGGGGTATGATGAGCAGTTCTTC
.	.	TRBV7-8	TRBJ2-7	CASSPRYVQREQYF	TGTGCCAGCAGCCCGAGATATGTACAGCGCGAGCAGTACTTC
.	many	TRBV15	TRBJ2-6	CATSRDEGSGANVLTF	TGTGCCACCAGCAGAGATGAGGGATCTGGGGCCAACGTCCTGACTTTC
.	.	TRBV20-1	TRBJ1-6	CSAPRGVREPLHF	TGCAGTGCTCCGCGGGGGGTCCGGGAACCCCTCCACTTT
.	.	TRBV20-1	TRBJ2-5	CSARGGLGQETQYF	TGCAGTGCTAGAGGCGGGCTAGGGCAAGAGACCCAGTACTTC
.	.	TRBV30	TRBJ2-3	CAWSVRADGWGGSYF	TGTGCCTGGAGTGTACGAGCGGATGGCTGGGGAGGTTCGTATTTT
.	.	TRBV20-1	TRBJ2-1	CSARGQNYYNEQFF	TGCAGTGCTAGGGGCCAGAATTACTACAATGAGCAGTTCTTC
.	.	TRBV20-1	TRBJ2-5	CSAIRTELETQYF	TGCAGTGCTATCAGGACAGAGCTCGAGACCCAGTACTTC
.	few	TRBV4-3	TRBJ2-1	CASSQGWVKERNEQFF	TGCGCCAGCAGCCAAGGATGGGTGAAGGAGAGGAATGAGCAGTTCTTC
.	few	TRBV5-6	TRBJ2-6	CASSPTGPSSGANVLTF	TGTGCCAGCAGCCCTACAGGACCCAGCTCTGGGGCCAACGTCCTGACTTTC
TRBD2	.	TRBV20-1	TRBJ2-1	CSARAARGVYNEQFF	TGCAGTGCTAGAGCAGCGCGGGGGGTATACAATGAGCAGTTCTTC
.	.	TRBV7-2	TRBJ1-3	CASSLVGGNSGNTIYF	TGTGCCAGCAGCTTAGTGGGCGGGAACTCTGGAAACACCATATATTTT
TRBD2	.	TRBV6-2/TRBV6-3	TRBJ2-1	CAGGDPRYNEQFF	TGTGCCGGGGGGGACCCGCGGTACAATGAGCAGTTCTTC
.	.	TRBV7-2	TRBJ2-5	CASSLRGDLKQETQYF	TGTGCCAGCAGCTTAAGGGGGGACTTAAAACAAGAGACCCAGTACTTC
.	many	TRBV6-5	TRBJ2-1	CASRVRDTNNEQFF	TGTGCCAGCAGGGTTCGGGACACCAACAATGAGCAGTTCTTC
TRBD1	.	TRBV25-1	TRBJ2-7	CASSEFGTAAYEQYF	TGTGCCAGCAGTGAATTTGGGACAGCAGCCTACGAGCAGTACTTC
TRBD1	.	TRBV6-4	TRBJ2-4	CASRVGQVPDIQYF	TGTGCCAGCAGAGTTGGACAGGTCCCAGACATTCAGTACTTC
TRBD1	.	TRBV14	TRBJ2-3	CASSQPGQATDTQYF	TGTGCCAGCAGCCAACCGGGACAGGCCACAGATACGCAGTATTTT
TRBD1	.	TRBV20-1	TRBJ2-4	CSARGGTGGLGNIQYF	TGCAGTGCTAGGGGGGGGACAGGGGGCTTGGGAAACATTCAGTACTTC
.	.	TRBV4-2	TRBJ1-3	CASSQEGVGRGITIYF	TGTGCCAGCAGCCAAGAGGGGGTAGGTCGAGGGATCACCATATATTTT
.	.	TRBV28	TRBJ2-1	CASSGGMFNEQFF	TGTGCCAGCTCTGGGGGGATGTTCAATGAGCAGTTCTTC
.	.	TRBV5-1	TRBJ1-1	CASSLVAVMNTEAFF	TGCGCCAGCAGCTTGGTAGCGGTAATGAACACTGAAGCTTTCTTT
.	few	TRBV10-3	TRBJ2-1	CAISVISGNEQFF	TGTGCCATCAGTGTAATTAGCGGCAATGAGCAGTTCTTC
.	few	TRBV28	TRBJ2-7	CASREVSSSYEQYF	TGTGCCAGCAGGGAGGTCAGCAGCTCCTACGAGCAGTACTTC
TRBD1	.	TRBV4-3	TRBJ2-7	CASSLDRGLYEQYF	TGCGCCAGCAGCCTTGACAGGGGGCTCTACGAGCAGTACTTC
.	once	TRBV3-1	TRBJ2-7	CASSQKRPGRTLLSYEQYF	TGTGCCAGCAGCCAGAAACGCCCTGGAAGGACCCTTCTCTCCTACGAGCAGTACTTC
TRBD1	.	TRBV6-6	TRBJ2-1	CASKRDRVLDEQFF	TGTGCCAGCAAGCGGGACAGGGTCCTCGATGAGCAGTTCTTC
.	.	TRBV28	TRBJ1-2	CASSSPRPAANYGYTF	TGTGCCAGCAGTTCCCCTAGGCCCGCAGCTAACTATGGCTACACCTTC
.	.	TRBV7-7	TRBJ2-5	CASSLDTGKTQYF	TGTGCCAGCAGCTTGGACACGGGGAAGACCCAGTACTTC
.	once	TRBV7-3	TRBJ2-1	CASSLRPQWGNEQFF	TGTGCCAGCAGCTTACGCCCCCAGTGGGGGAATGAGCAGTTCTTC
.	.	TRBV10-3	TRBJ2-3	CAISAAQEKPTQYF	TGTGCCATCAGTGCTGCGCAGGAGAAACCTACGCAGTATTTT
.	.	TRBV28	TRBJ1-1	CASDGGAAHTEAFF	TGTGCCAGCGACGGGGGCGCGGCTCACACTGAAGCTTTCTTT
.	.	TRBV20-1	TRBJ2-5	CSARGSWGETQYF	TGCAGTGCTAGAGGCAGTTGGGGGGAGACCCAGTACTTC
TRBD2	.	TRBV5-1	TRBJ2-7	CASSLSGVEDEQYF	TGCGCCAGCAGCTTGAGCGGGGTGGAAGACGAGCAGTACTTC
TRBD1	.	TRBV7-3	TRBJ2-2	CASSRGGAGTGELFF	TGTGCCAGCAGCCGAGGGGGCGCAGGTACCGGGGAGCTGTTTTTT
.	.	TRBV7-9	TRBJ1-4	CASSLVVQILNEKLFF	TGTGCCAGCAGCTTAGTGGTACAGATACTGAATGAAAAACTGTTTTTT
TRBD2	.	TRBV20-1	TRBJ2-4	CSTERAGENIQYF	TGCAGTACCGAACGGGCGGGGGAAAACATTCAGTACTTC
.	many	TRBV27	TRBJ2-5	CASSRSGETQYF	TGTGCCAGCAGTCGTTCGGGTGAGACCCAGTACTTC
.	.	TRBV12-3/TRBV12-4	TRBJ2-7	CAGSFQGPYEQYF	TGTGCCGGCAGTTTTCAGGGTCCCTACGAGCAGTACTTC
.	.	TRBV5-1	TRBJ2-7	CASSQDIPVANEQYF	TGCGCCAGCAGCCAGGACATTCCAGTGGCCAATGAGCAGTACTTC
.	.	TRBV27	TRBJ1-1	CASSSRMTNTEAFF	TGCGCCAGCAGTTCCAGGATGACGAACACTGAAGCTTTCTTT
.	few	TRBV9	TRBJ2-3	CASSVVGYGTSTDTQYF	TGTGCCAGCAGCGTAGTTGGGTATGGGACTTCCACAGATACGCAGTATTTT
.	few	TRBV25-1	TRBJ2-1	CASSDRRNYNEQFF	TGTGCCAGCAGTGACCGCCGCAACTACAATGAGCAGTTCTTC
.	few	TRBV12-3/TRBV12-4	TRBJ2-3	CASLFYGTDTQYF	TGTGCCAGTCTCTTTTACGGCACAGATACGCAGTATTTT
.	few	TRBV28	TRBJ1-1	CASSFMYQNPNTEAFF	TGTGCCAGCAGTTTCATGTATCAGAATCCGAACACTGAAGCTTTCTTT
TRBD1	.	TRBV5-1	TRBJ2-5	CASSPEVGTGAETQYF	TGCGCCAGCAGCCCAGAGGTGGGGACAGGGGCAGAGACCCAGTACTTC
TRBD2	.	TRBV7-2	TRBJ2-1	CASSATSGRYNERFF	TGTGCCAGCAGCGCGACTAGCGGCCGGTACAATGAGCGGTTCTTC
.	.	TRBV5-6	TRBJ1-4	CASRWSGVEKLFF	TGTGCCAGCAGATGGTCCGGGGTTGAAAAACTGTTTTTT
TRBD2	.	TRBV29-1	TRBJ2-3	CSGRTSGRGDTQYF	TGCAGCGGACGGACTAGCGGGAGGGGGGATACGCAGTATTTT
TRBD2	.	TRBV11-2	TRBJ2-5	CASSSSLAGAATQYF	TGTGCCAGCAGCTCAAGCTTAGCGGGGGCGGCGACCCAGTACTTC
.	.	TRBV27	TRBJ2-3	CASSSTTSDTQYF	TGTGCCAGCAGTTCAACTACCTCAGATACGCAGTATTTT
.	.	TRBV10-3	TRBJ2-3	CAISESSGVVPDTQYF	TGTGCCATCAGTGAGTCATCGGGGGTCGTCCCAGATACGCAGTATTTT
.	.	TRBV7-2	TRBJ2-7	CASSATGAANEQYF	TGTGCCAGCAGCGCAACAGGAGCGGCGAACGAGCAGTACTTC
.	.	TRBV12-3/TRBV12-4	TRBJ1-1	CASSAVSTEAFF	TGTGCCAGCAGTGCTGTCTCCACTGAAGCTTTCTTT
.	many	TRBV11-2	TRBJ2-3	CASSLAVDPLDTQYF	TGTGCCAGCAGCTTAGCCGTGGACCCCCTAGATACGCAGTATTTT
TRBD1	.	TRBV6-5	TRBJ2-2	CASSYGTGAPGELFF	TGTGCCAGCAGTTACGGGACAGGGGCACCGGGGGAGCTGTTTTTT